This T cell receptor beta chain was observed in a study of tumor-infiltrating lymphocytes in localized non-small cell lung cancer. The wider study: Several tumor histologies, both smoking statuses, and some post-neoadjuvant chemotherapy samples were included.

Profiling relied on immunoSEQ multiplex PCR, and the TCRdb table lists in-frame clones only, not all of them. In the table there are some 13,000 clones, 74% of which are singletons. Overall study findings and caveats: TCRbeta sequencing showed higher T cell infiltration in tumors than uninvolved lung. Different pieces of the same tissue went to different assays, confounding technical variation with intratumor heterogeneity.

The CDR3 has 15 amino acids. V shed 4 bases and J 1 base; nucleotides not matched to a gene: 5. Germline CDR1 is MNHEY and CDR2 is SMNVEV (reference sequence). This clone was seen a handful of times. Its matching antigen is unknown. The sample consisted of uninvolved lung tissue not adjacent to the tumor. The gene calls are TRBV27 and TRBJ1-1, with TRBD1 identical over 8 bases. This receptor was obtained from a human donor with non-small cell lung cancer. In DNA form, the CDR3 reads TGTGCCAGCAGTTACCTGACAGGGGCGAACACTGAAGCTTTCTTT. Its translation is CASSYLTGANTEAFF.